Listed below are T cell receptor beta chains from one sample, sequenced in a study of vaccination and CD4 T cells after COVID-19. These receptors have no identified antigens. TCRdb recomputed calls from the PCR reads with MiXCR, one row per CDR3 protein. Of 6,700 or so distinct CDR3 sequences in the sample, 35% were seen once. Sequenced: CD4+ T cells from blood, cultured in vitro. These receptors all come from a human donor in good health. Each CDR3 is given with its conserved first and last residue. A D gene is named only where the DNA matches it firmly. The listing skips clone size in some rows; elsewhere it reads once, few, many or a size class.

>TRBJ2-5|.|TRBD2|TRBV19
TGTGCCAGTAGTGGGGGACTAGCCATAACTCAAGAGACCCAGTACTTC
CASSGGLAITQETQYF
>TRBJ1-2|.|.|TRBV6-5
TGTGCCAGCAGTTTGGCGGGCTATGGCTACACCTTC
CASSLAGYGYTF
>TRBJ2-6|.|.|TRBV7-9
TGTGCCAGCAGCTTAATGAAGGGGACAACTGGGGCCAACGTCCTGACTTTC
CASSLMKGTTGANVLTF
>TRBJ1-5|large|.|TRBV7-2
TGTGCCAGCCCCGGAAGGGGGGAGTATGATCAGCCCCAGCATTTT
CASPGRGEYDQPQHF
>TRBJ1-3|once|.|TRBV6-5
TGTGCCAGCAGTTACTCCGGGACCTGGGGAAACACCATATATTTT
CASSYSGTWGNTIYF
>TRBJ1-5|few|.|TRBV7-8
TGTGCCAGCAGCTTAGCGCAGGGACCGAGTAGCAATCAGCCCCAGCATTTT
CASSLAQGPSSNQPQHF
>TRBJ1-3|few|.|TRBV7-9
TGTGCCAGCAGCTTACGCCAGGCCGGAAACACCATATATTTT
CASSLRQAGNTIYF
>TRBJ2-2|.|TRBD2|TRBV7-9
TGTGCCAGCAGCTTAGGCGGGGGGGCCGTCGGGGAGCTGTTTTTT
CASSLGGGAVGELFF
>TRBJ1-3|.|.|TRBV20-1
TGCAGTGCTAGCCCGGAACAGGGTCGGCATGGAAACACCATATATTTT
CSASPEQGRHGNTIYF
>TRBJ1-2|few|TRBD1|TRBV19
TGTGCCAGTAGTATAACAGGGGAGACTGGCTACACCTTC
CASSITGETGYTF
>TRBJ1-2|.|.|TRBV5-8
TGTGCCAGCAGCTTAGGTCTACCCTATGGCTACACCTTC
CASSLGLPYGYTF
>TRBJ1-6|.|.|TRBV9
TGTGCCAGCAGCTTAGGGCCCAATAATTCACCCCTCCACTTT
CASSLGPNNSPLHF
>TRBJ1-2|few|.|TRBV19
TGTGCCAGTAGTACCGGGACGTCCTATGGCTACACCTTC
CASSTGTSYGYTF
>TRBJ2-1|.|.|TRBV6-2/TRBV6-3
TGTGCCAGCACCCCCCTTGACCTAGGGCTCAAGTTCTTC
CASTPLDLGLKFF
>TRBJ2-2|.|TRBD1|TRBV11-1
TGTGCCAGCAGCGGACAGGGGAACACCGGGGAGCTGTTTTTT
CASSGQGNTGELFF
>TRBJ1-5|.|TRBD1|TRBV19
TGTGCCAGTTATGACAGGGTCGGTCAGCCCCAGCATTTT
CASYDRVGQPQHF
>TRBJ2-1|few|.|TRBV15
TGTGCCACCAGCAGAGATGTCGGAAGGGGGGGCCCCTCGCAGTTCTTC
CATSRDVGRGGPSQFF
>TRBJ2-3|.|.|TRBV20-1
TGCAGTGCCCTTTCTTTGGCTAGAAGTCGGGATACGCAGTATTTT
CSALSLARSRDTQYF
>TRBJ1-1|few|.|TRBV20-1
TGCAGTGCTATCAGGGTTCCTGAAGCTTTCTTT
CSAIRVPEAFF
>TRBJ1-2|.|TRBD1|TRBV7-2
TGTGCCAGCAGCTCTAAGACAGGGCTCTTCTCGTATGGCTACACCTTC
CASSSKTGLFSYGYTF
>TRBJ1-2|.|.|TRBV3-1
TGTGCCAGCAGTACTGGACAGAACTATGGCTACACCTTC
CASSTGQNYGYTF
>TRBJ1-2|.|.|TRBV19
TGTGCCAGTAGTATCGGGGCTAAATATGGCTACACCTTC
CASSIGAKYGYTF
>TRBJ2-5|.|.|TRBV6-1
TGTGCCAGCAGTGCGACAGGCCAAGAGACCCAGTACTTC
CASSATGQETQYF
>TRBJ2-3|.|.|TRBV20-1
TGCAGTGCAAACACAGATACGCAGTATTTT
CSANTDTQYF
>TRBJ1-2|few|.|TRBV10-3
TGTGCCATCGGAGGGGATGGCTACACCTTC
CAIGGDGYTF
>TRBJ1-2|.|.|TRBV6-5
TGTGCCAGCAGTTACGGAACAGGGAATTATGGCTACACCTTC
CASSYGTGNYGYTF